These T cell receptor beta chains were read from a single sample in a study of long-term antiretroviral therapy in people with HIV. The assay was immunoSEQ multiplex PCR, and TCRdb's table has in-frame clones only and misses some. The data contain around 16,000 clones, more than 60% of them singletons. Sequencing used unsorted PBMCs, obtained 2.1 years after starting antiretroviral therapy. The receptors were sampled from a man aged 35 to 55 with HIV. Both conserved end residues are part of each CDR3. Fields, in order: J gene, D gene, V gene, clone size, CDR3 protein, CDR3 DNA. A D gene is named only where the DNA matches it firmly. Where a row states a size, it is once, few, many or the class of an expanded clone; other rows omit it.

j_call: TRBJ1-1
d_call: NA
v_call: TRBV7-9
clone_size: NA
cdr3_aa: CASSLGITEAFF
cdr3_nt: TGTGCCAGCAGCCTGGGGATCACTGAAGCTTTCTTT

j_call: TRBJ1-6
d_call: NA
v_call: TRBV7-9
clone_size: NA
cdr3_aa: CASSFNSPLHF
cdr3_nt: TGTGCCAGCAGCTTCAATTCACCCCTCCACTTT

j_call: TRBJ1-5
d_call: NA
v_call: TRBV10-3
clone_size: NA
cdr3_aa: CAISESQGFGNQPQHF
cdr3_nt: TGTGCCATCAGTGAGTCGCAGGGTTTCGGCAATCAGCCCCAGCATTTT

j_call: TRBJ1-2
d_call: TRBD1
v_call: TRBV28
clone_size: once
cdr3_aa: CASSPTGNYGYTF
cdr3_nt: TGTGCCAGCAGTCCGACAGGGAACTATGGCTACACCTTC

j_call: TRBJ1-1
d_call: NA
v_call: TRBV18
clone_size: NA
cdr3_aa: CASSPYDRNTEAFF
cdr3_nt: TGTGCCAGCTCACCCTACGACAGGAACACTGAAGCTTTCTTT

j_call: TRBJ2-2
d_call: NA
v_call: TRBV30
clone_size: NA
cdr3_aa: CAWSVDGGRTGELFF
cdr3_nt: TGTGCCTGGAGTGTAGATGGAGGGAGAACCGGGGAGCTGTTTTTT

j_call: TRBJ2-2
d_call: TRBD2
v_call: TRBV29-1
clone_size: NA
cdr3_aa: CSVELAGVHTGELFF
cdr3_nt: TGCAGCGTTGAGCTAGCGGGAGTGCACACCGGGGAGCTGTTTTTT

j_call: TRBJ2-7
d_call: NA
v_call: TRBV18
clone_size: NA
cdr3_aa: CASSPPTRESYEQYF
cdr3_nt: TGTGCCAGCTCACCACCCACGAGGGAAAGCTACGAGCAGTACTTC

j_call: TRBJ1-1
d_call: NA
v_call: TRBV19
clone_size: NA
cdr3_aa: CASIDSKNTEAFF
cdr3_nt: TGTGCCAGTATAGACAGCAAAAACACTGAAGCTTTCTTT

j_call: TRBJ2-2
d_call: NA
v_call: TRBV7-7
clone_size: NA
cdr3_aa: CASSTDRVGTGELFF
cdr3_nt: TGTGCCAGCAGCACTGACAGAGTAGGAACCGGGGAGCTGTTTTTT

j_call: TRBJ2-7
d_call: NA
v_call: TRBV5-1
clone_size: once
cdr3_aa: CASFRGAGDRHEQYF
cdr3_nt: TGCGCCAGCTTCAGGGGGGCAGGGGATAGGCACGAGCAGTACTTC

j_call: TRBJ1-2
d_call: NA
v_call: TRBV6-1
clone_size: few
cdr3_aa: CASSEDQGKSYTF
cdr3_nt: TGTGCCAGCAGTGAAGATCAGGGAAAGAGCTACACCTTC

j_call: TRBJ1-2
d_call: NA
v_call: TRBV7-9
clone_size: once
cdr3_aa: CASSYGVDGGYTF
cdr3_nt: TGTGCCAGCAGCTACGGGGTTGACGGTGGCTACACCTTC

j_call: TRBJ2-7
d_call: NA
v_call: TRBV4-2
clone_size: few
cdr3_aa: CASSQAGRTYEQYF
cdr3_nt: TGTGCCAGCAGCCAGGCGGGACGGACCTACGAGCAGTACTTC

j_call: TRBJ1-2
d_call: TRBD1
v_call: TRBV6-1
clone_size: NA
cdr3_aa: CASSGATGGVDGYTF
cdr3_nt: TGTGCCAGCAGTGGAGCGACAGGGGGCGTAGATGGCTACACCTTC

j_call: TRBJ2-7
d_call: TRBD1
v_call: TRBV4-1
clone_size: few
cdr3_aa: CASSQLDRGVYEQYF
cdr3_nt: TGCGCCAGCAGCCAGCTGGACAGGGGGGTCTACGAGCAGTACTTC

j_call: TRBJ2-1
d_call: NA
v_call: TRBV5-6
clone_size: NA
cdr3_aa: CASSLAGDASLTYNEQFF
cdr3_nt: TGTGCCAGCAGCTTGGCAGGAGATGCAAGTCTCACCTACAATGAGCAGTTCTTC

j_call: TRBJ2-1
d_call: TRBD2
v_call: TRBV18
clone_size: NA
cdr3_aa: CASSPGSGGYNEQFF
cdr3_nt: TGTGCCAGCTCACCAGGAAGCGGGGGGTACAATGAGCAGTTCTTC

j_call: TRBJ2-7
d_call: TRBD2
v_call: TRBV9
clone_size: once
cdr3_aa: CASSVASGGYEQYF
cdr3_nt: TGTGCCAGCAGCGTAGCTTCGGGAGGGTACGAGCAGTACTTC

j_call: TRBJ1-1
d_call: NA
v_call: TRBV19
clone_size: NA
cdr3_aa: CASSLQFPMNTEAFF
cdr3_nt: TGTGCCAGTAGTTTACAATTTCCAATGAACACTGAAGCTTTCTTT

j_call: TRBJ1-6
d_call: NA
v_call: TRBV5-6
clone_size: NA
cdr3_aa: CASSLSGLDSPLHF
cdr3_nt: TGTGCCAGCAGCTTGTCGGGGTTAGACTCACCCCTCCACTTT

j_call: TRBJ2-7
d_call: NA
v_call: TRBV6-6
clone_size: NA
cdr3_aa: CASSYWGTNSYEQYF
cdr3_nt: TGTGCCAGCAGTTATTGGGGCACTAACTCCTACGAGCAGTACTTC

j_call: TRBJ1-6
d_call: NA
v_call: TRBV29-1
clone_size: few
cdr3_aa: CSVGNSPLHF
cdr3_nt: TGCAGCGTGGGAAATTCACCCCTCCACTTT

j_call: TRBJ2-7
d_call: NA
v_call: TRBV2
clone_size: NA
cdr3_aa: CASSADRSPGLYEQYF
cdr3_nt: TGTGCCAGCAGTGCCGACAGGTCGCCGGGCCTCTACGAGCAGTACTTC

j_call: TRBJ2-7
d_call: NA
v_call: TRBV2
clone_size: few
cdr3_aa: CASSEAKDASYEQYF
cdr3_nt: TGTGCCAGCAGTGAAGCTAAGGACGCATCCTACGAGCAGTACTTC

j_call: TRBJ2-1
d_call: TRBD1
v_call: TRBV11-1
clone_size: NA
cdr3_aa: CASSPNRGYNEQFF
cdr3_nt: TGTGCCAGCAGCCCTAACAGGGGCTACAATGAGCAGTTCTTC

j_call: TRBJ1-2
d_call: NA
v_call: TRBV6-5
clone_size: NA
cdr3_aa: CAGRHSQTNYGYTF
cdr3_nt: TGTGCCGGCCGGCACAGCCAAACTAACTATGGCTACACCTTC

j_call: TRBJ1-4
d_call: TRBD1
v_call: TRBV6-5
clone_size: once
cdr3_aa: CASSYSDRGADEKLFF
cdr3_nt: TGTGCCAGCAGTTACTCAGACAGGGGAGCGGATGAAAAACTGTTTTTT

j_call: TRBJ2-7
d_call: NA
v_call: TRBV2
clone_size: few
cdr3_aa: CASSEAKRLRIDSYYEQYF
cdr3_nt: TGTGCCAGCAGTGAAGCGAAAAGGCTGCGAATCGACAGCTACTACGAGCAGTACTTC

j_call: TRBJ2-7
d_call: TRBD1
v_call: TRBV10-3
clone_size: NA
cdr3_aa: CAISTDRESSYEQYF
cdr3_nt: TGTGCCATCAGTACCGACAGGGAGAGCTCCTACGAGCAGTACTTC

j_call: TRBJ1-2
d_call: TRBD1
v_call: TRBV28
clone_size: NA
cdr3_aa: CASGTGDYGYTF
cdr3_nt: TGTGCCAGCGGGACAGGGGACTATGGCTACACCTTC

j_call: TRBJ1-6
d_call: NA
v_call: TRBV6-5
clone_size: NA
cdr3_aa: CASSYSMTWPRTLHF
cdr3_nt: TGTGCCAGCAGTTACTCCATGACATGGCCGAGGACCCTCCACTTT

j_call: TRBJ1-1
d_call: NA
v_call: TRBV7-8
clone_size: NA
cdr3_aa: CASSVIQGNTEAFF
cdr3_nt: TGTGCCAGCAGCGTCATTCAGGGGAACACTGAAGCTTTCTTT

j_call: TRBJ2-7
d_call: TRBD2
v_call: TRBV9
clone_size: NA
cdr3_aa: CASSVGSGGHFSYEQYF
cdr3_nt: TGTGCCAGCAGCGTAGGTAGCGGGGGCCACTTCTCCTACGAGCAGTACTTC

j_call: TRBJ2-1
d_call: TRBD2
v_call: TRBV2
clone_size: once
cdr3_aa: CAITSGGVAYNEQFF
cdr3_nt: TGTGCCATAACTAGCGGGGGGGTTGCCTACAATGAGCAGTTCTTC

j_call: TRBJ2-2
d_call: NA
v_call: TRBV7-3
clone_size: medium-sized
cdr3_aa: CASSLFLSGELFF
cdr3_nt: TGTGCCAGCAGCTTATTTCTCTCCGGGGAGCTGTTTTTT

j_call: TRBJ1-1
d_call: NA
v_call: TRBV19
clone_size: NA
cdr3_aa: CASSILPGVGAEAFF
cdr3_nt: TGTGCCAGTAGTATCTTACCCGGGGTAGGGGCTGAAGCTTTCTTT

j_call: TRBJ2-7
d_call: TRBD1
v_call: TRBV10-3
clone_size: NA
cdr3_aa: CAISEKGPGGYEQYF
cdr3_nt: TGTGCCATCAGTGAGAAAGGGCCAGGGGGCTACGAGCAGTACTTC

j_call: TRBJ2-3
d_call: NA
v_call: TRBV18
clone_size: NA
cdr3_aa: CASSPSYSTDTQYF
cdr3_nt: TGTGCCAGCTCACCTTCTTATAGCACAGATACGCAGTATTTT

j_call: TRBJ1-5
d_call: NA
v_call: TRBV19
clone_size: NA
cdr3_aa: CASSIGESNQPQHF
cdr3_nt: TGTGCCAGTAGTATCGGAGAGAGCAATCAGCCCCAGCATTTT

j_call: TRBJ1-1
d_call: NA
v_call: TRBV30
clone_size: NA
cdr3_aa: CAWSPMNTEAFF
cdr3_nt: TGTGCCTGGAGTCCAATGAACACTGAAGCTTTCTTT

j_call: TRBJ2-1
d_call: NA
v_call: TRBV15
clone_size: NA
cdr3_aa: CATSRGGNNEQFF
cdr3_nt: TGTGCCACCAGCAGAGGAGGGAACAATGAGCAGTTCTTC

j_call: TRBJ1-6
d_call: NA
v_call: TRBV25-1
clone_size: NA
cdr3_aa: CASSEGGMDSPLHF
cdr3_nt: TGTGCCAGCAGTGAGGGGGGCATGGATTCACCCCTCCACTTT

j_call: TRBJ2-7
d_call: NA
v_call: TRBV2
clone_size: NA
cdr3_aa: CASRTDWKYEQYF
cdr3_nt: TGTGCCAGCAGAACGGACTGGAAGTACGAGCAGTACTTC

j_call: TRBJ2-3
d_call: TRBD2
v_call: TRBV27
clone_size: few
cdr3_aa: CASSSLAGGPPDTQYF
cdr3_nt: TGTGCCAGCAGTTCCCTAGCGGGGGGGCCGCCAGATACGCAGTATTTT

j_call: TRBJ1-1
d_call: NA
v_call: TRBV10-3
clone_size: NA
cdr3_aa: CAISESLTEAFF
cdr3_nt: TGTGCCATCAGTGAGTCCCTGACTGAAGCTTTCTTT

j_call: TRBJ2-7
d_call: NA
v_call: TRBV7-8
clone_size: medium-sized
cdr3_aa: CASSLAEASSSYEQYF
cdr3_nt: TGTGCCAGCAGCTTAGCGGAAGCCTCCTCCTCCTACGAGCAGTACTTC

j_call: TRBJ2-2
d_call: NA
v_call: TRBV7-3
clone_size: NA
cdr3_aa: CASSYVNTGELFF
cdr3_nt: TGTGCCAGCAGCTACGTGAACACCGGGGAGCTGTTTTTT